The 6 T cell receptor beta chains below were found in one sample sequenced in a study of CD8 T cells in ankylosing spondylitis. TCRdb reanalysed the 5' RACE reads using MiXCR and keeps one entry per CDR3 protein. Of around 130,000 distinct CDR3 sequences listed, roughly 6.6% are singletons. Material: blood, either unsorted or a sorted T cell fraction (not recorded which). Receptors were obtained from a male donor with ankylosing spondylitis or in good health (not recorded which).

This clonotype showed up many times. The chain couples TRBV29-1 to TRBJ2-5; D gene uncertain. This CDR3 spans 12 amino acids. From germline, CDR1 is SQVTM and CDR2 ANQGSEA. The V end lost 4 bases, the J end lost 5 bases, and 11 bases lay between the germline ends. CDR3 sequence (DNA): TGCAGCGTTGGAGACCCCATGGAGACCCAGTACTTC. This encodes CSVGDPMETQYF.

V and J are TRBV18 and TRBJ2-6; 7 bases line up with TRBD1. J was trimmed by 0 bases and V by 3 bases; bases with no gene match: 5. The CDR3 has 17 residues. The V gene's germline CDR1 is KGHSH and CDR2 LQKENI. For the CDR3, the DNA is TGTGCCAGCTCACCTAACAGGGGCAACTCTGGGGCCAACGTCCTGACTTTC. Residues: CASSPNRGNSGANVLTF.

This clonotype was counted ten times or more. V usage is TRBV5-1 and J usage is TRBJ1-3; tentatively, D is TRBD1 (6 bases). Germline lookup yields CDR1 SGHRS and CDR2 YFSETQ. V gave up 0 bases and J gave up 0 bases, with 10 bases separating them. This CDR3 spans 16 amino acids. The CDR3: CASSLEGGLSGNTIYF. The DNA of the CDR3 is TGCGCCAGCAGCTTGGAGGGGGGTCTCTCTGGAAACACCATATATTTT.

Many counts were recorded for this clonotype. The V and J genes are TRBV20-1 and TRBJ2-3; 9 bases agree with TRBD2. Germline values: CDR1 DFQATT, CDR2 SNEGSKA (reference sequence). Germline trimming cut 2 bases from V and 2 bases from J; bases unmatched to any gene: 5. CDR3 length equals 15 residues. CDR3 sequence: CSARTTSGLTDTQYF. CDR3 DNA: TGCAGTGCTAGAACGACTAGCGGACTCACAGATACGCAGTATTTT.

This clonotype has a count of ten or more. The CDR3 sequence: CAISAVGVSYNEQFF. As DNA, the CDR3 is TGTGCCATCAGTGCGGTAGGGGTGTCCTACAATGAGCAGTTCTTC. The rearrangement joins TRBV10-3 to TRBJ2-1; the D gene is possibly TRBD1 (5 bases). The CDR3 sequence is 15 residues long. CDR1 is ENHRY and CDR2 is SYGVKD in the germline V gene. Trimming left V 4 bases short and J 1 base short, with 11 bases between.

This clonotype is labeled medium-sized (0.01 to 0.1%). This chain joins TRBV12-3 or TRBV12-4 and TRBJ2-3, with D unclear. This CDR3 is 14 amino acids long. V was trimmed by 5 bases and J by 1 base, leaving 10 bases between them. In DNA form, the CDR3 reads TGTGCCAGCAGTCCCTCTCCACGCACAGATACGCAGTATTTT. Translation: CASSPSPRTDTQYF.